The TCR beta chain described here comes from a study of identical twins. Study results and limitations: The study found weaker excess twin sharing in beta out-of-frame sequences.

The CDR3 spans 16 residues. Trimming pared 3 bases from V and 2 bases from J, leaving 17 bases between. Unique molecular identifiers were present on the cDNA, which also gained a universal primer site by template switching. From the 5' RACE reads, TCRdb called clonotypes with MiXCR, one entry per CDR3 protein. The sample gives 450,000 to 500,000 distinct CDR3 sequences, 13% to 15% of which show up once; around 0.98% is in the top ten. This clonotype was seen more than once but under ten times. Its antigen is unknown. The same sample was also studied in work on yellow fever vaccine responses in identical twins.

The sequenced sample was CD4+ T cells sorted from blood. The TCR was taken from a woman aged 18-29 years in good health. The rearrangement uses TRBV12-3 or TRBV12-4 and TRBJ2-7; TRBD1 might be the D (5 bases). This chain's CDR3 is CASSFLGLYSTYEQYF. The CDR3 DNA follows: TGTGCCAGCAGTTTTTTGGGGCTCTACTCAACCTACGAGCAGTACTTC.